These 21 T cell receptor beta chains originate from one sample sequenced in a study of shared clonotypes between healthy human individuals (dated by TCRdb to the early 2020s). Library method: the immunoSEQ multiplex PCR assay. TCRdb re-hosts the immuneACCESS table, in-frame sequences only. Its copies lack some clones; in the studies checked, an unresolved V gene accounts for under half of them, and the cause for the rest is not known. The sample records about 2.4 million clones, approximately 93% of which are singletons. The biggest ten clones account for approximately 0.36% of the sample. Source material: naive CD4+ T cells from PBMCs. The cell subset or site label of this sample denotes: CD45RA+ positively selected. These receptors all stem from a man aged 18-30 years in good health. Some clones in this sample may be carry-over from other donors' samples.

This sequence joins TRBV10-3 and TRBJ1-3; 9 bases are shared with TRBD1. The CDR3 covers 15 residues. CDR1 is ENHRY and CDR2 is SYGVKD in the germline V gene. V lost 2 bases, J lost 4 bases, and 3 bases stayed unmatched. In DNA, the CDR3 is TGTGCCATCAGTGAGAAAGGGACAGGGGGAAACACCATATATTTT. Translated: CAISEKGTGGNTIYF.

In regard to this clone: An end of the junction does not agree with germline; a read error may underlie this. The chain is built from TRBV2 and TRBJ2-3; 9 nucleotides agree with TRBD1. This CDR3 has 17 amino acids. Germline V gene sequence: CDR1 SNHLY, CDR2 FYNNEI. CDR3 in amino acids: CASREGYRGRGTDTQYF. Here the CDR3 DNA reads TGTGCCAGCAGAGAAGGCTACAGGGGGCGCGGCACAGATACGCAGTATTTT.

Worth noting for this clone: The same CDR3 can be traced to other DNA sequences in this sample. The V gene is TRBV14, the J gene TRBJ2-3; D remains ambiguous. Trimming left V 4 bases short and J 2 bases short, with 4 bases between. There are 12 residues in the CDR3. CDR1 is SGHDN and CDR2 is FVKESK in the germline V gene. The DNA for the CDR3 is TGTGCCAGCAGCCCCTACACAGATACGCAGTATTTT. Translating gives CASSPYTDTQYF.

This sequence joins TRBV5-4 and TRBJ2-1; 9 bases are shared with TRBD2. The germline V gene has CDR1 SGHNT and CDR2 YYREEE (reference sequence). V shed 0 bases and J 6 bases; nucleotides not matched to a gene: 13. This CDR3 contains 18 residues. The CDR3 DNA follows: TGTGCCAGCAGCTTGGCTCTAGCGGGGTTCTCGGGCCTCAATGAGCAGTTCTTC. Translating it yields CASSLALAGFSGLNEQFF.

This chain links TRBV7-6 with TRBJ1-2; 7 nucleotides match TRBD1. Losses at the gene ends were 0 bases for V and 8 bases for J; bases not matched to a gene: 3. Germline V gene sequence: CDR1 SGHVS, CDR2 FNYEAQ. This CDR3 has 13 amino acids. The CDR3 is CASSLAGGFGYTF. The CDR3, as DNA: TGTGCCAGCAGCTTAGCAGGGGGCTTCGGCTACACCTTC.

This clone is a singleton in its sample. The rearrangement joins TRBV23-1 to TRBJ2-7; D is unresolved. TRBV23-1 is filed as an ORF, its function uncertain. The CDR3 has 14 residues. V was clipped by 2 bases and J by 0 bases, with 8 bases between them. CDR3 nucleotide sequence: TGCGCCAGCAGTCAAATGGGCAACTCCTACGAGCAGTACTTC. Translation gives CASSQMGNSYEQYF.

This clone was found once. The V call is TRBV6-1, the J call TRBJ1-2; tentatively, D is TRBD1 (5 bases). CDR3 length: 15 residues. Germline values: CDR1 MNHNS, CDR2 SASEGT. The V and J ends lost 7 bases and 6 bases respectively, with 21 bases between them. The CDR3 loop is CASILRGDRGDGYTF. The DNA for the CDR3 is TGTGCCAGCATCCTACGTGGGGACCGGGGTGATGGCTACACCTTC.

The chain carries TRBV28 and TRBJ1-2; unclear D gene. This CDR3 spans 19 amino acids. Germline V CDR1 and CDR2: MDHEN, SYDVKM. V dropped 5 bases and J dropped 5 bases, with 30 bases sitting between them. The DNA for the CDR3 is TGTGCCAGCAGTCCCCCCAGCCGGCGACCGAGCCGACCAGTTTATGGCTACACCTTC. Protein: CASSPPSRRPSRPVYGYTF.

On this clone: This CDR3 is also generated by other DNA sequences in the sample. This rearrangement joins TRBV28 to TRBJ1-5, with 7 bases lining up with TRBD1. Losses at the gene ends were 6 bases for V and 4 bases for J; bases not matched to a gene: 6. This CDR3 is 14 amino acids long. CDR1 and CDR2 from the germline V gene are MDHEN and SYDVKM. The chain's CDR3 is CASSRDRVNQPQHF. DNA for the CDR3: TGTGCCAGCAGCCGTGACAGGGTAAATCAGCCCCAGCATTTT.

The V gene is TRBV7-2, the J gene TRBJ2-2; D is unresolved. Germline V lookup: CDR1 SGHTA, CDR2 FQGNSA. The V gene lost 0 bases and the J gene lost 5 bases, with 7 bases spanning the gap. This CDR3 has 14 residues. The CDR3 loop reads CASSLAPRTGELFF. The CDR3 DNA is TGTGCCAGCAGCTTAGCGCCGAGGACCGGGGAGCTGTTTTTT.

The V and J genes are TRBV5-6 and TRBJ2-7; either TRBD1 or TRBD2 may fit D (5 bases each). CDR3 length: 16 amino acids. Trimming took off 4 bases at V and 5 bases at J, with 22 bases between the two ends. Germline CDR1 reads SGHDT; CDR2 reads YYEEEE. The CDR3, as DNA: TGTGCCAGCAGCCTCCTGGGACGGCCGGGCGGAAACGAGCAGTACTTC. It is translated as CASSLLGRPGGNEQYF.

The chain uses TRBV29-1 and TRBJ2-7, with 10 positions matching TRBD2. CDR3 length: 12 residues. Per the germline V gene, CDR1 is SQVTM and CDR2 is ANQGSEA. V gave up 6 bases and J gave up 5 bases; unmatched junction bases: 4. The CDR3 is CSVLAGGDEQYF. The DNA of the CDR3 is TGCAGCGTATTAGCGGGAGGTGACGAGCAGTACTTC.

CDR3 DNA sequence: TGTGCCTGGAGGCAGGGACGGACCGGGGAGCTGTTTTTT. Translated: CAWRQGRTGELFF. The V call is TRBV30, the J call TRBJ2-2; either TRBD1 or TRBD2 may supply D (5 bases each). The germline V and J ends were trimmed by 3 bases and 5 bases, with 10 bases remaining between them. The CDR3 is 13 residues long. The V gene's germline CDR1 is GTSNPN and CDR2 SVGIG (reference sequence).

The gene calls are TRBV28 and TRBJ1-5, with D hard to call. Germline CDR1 MDHEN, CDR2 SYDVKM. With 3 bases removed from V and 0 bases from J, the gap between germline ends came to 9 bases. The CDR3 sequence is 15 residues long. Here the CDR3 reads CASSLGGDSNQPQHF. DNA for the CDR3: TGTGCCAGCAGTTTGGGCGGTGATAGCAATCAGCCCCAGCATTTT. Based on the CDR3 plus reference TRBV28 and TRBJ1-5, the full variable domain is DVKVTQSSRYLVKRTGEKVFLECVQDMDHENMFWYRQDPGLGLRLIYFSYDVKMKEKGDIPEGYSVSREKKERFSLILESASTNQTSMYLCASSLGGDSNQPQHFGDGTRLSIL.

The chain uses TRBV28 and TRBJ2-7; no clear D. CDR1 is MDHEN, CDR2 SYDVKM, per germline. CDR3 length: 12 amino acids. V gave up 4 bases and J gave up 0 bases, with 4 bases separating them. The CDR3 region is CASSWVSYEQYF. Written as DNA, the CDR3 is TGTGCCAGCAGTTGGGTCTCCTACGAGCAGTACTTC.

The rearrangement joins TRBV10-3 to TRBJ1-5; unclear D gene. Germline loops: CDR1 ENHRY, CDR2 SYGVKD. This CDR3 spans 13 amino acids. Trimming took off 2 bases at V and 6 bases at J, with 8 bases between the two ends. CDR3 in DNA: TGTGCCATCAGTGAGCGTTTAAGTCAGCCCCAGCATTTT. Translation gives CAISERLSQPQHF.

Only a few counts were recorded for this clone. The rearrangement links TRBV7-2 to TRBJ2-7; 11 positions agree with TRBD2. V lost 6 bases, J lost 2 bases, and 9 bases stayed unmatched. Germline assignment: CDR1 SGHTA and CDR2 FQGNSA. There are 16 residues in the CDR3. The CDR3 loop reads CASRRTTSGVTYEQYF. The CDR3 bases are TGTGCCAGCAGGCGGACGACTAGCGGGGTGACCTACGAGCAGTACTTC.

A word on this clone: The same CDR3 can be traced to other DNA sequences in this sample. This sequence joins TRBV5-1 and TRBJ2-7; TRBD2 might be the D (5 bases). The CDR3 length is 13 residues. Germline assignment: CDR1 SGHRS and CDR2 YFSETQ. V was cut by 4 bases and J by 2 bases, with 10 bases left in between. CDR3 in DNA: TGCGCCAGCAGCCCGGACGGGGCCTACGAGCAGTACTTC. Protein: CASSPDGAYEQYF.

The CDR3 sequence is CASSPLASGFDTQYF. CDR3 coding DNA: TGTGCCAGCAGCCCGCTGGCTAGCGGGTTCGATACGCAGTATTTT. V gene TRBV9 combines with J gene TRBJ2-3; 8 nucleotides align to TRBD2. J was trimmed by 6 bases and V by 4 bases; bases with no gene match: 10. CDR1 is SGDLS, CDR2 YYNGEE, per germline. The CDR3 loop spans 15 amino acids.

The gene calls are TRBV11-3 and TRBJ2-5, with 8 positions matching TRBD1. The germline V gene encodes CDR1 SGHNT and CDR2 YENEEA. V shed 1 base and J 4 bases; nucleotides not matched to a gene: 8. This CDR3 has 16 residues. The CDR3 reads CASSLGVQGVGETQYF. The CDR3 nucleotides are TGTGCCAGCAGCTTAGGAGTACAGGGGGTGGGAGAGACCCAGTACTTC.

The CDR3 bases are TGTGCCAGCAGTTTATTTAGGAAGGGTTCGGGTGGTTTTCAGCCCCAGCATTTT. This encodes CASSLFRKGSGGFQPQHF. The J gene is TRBJ1-5, the V gene TRBV28; D unclear. Germline V gene sequence: CDR1 MDHEN, CDR2 SYDVKM. The CDR3 sequence is 18 residues long. V shed 1 base and J shed 6 bases, with 22 bases lying between them.